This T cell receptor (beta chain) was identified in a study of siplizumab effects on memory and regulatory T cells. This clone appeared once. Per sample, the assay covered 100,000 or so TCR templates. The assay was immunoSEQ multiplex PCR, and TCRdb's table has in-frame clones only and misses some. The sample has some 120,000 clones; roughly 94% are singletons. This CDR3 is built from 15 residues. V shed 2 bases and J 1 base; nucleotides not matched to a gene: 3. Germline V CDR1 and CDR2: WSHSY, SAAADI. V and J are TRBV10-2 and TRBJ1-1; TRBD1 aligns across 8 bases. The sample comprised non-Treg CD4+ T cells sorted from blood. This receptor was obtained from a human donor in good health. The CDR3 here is CASSEPGTGNTEAFF. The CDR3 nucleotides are TGCGCCAGCAGTGAGCCGGGGACAGGGAACACTGAAGCTTTCTTT.